The clone carrying this T cell receptor beta chain is termed medium-sized. The antigen remains undetermined. General study points: Greatest tumor Treg TCR overlap was with tumor naive CD4+ cells.

Tregs were sorted as CD4+CD25+CD127-/low cells. Full-length variable regions came from constant-region reverse primers plus semi-nested Nested Universal Primer A PCR. TCRdb used MiXCR to reprocess the 5' RACE reads, holding one entry per CDR3 protein. The table has more than 9,000 distinct CDR3 sequences, 17% seen once. The CDR3 totals 13 residues. Germline V gene data show CDR1 as SQVTM and CDR2 as ANQGSEA. Trimming shortened V by 5 bases and J by 6 bases, and 14 bases separated the two germline ends. This TCR was recovered from a female donor with breast cancer. Sequencing was performed on Tregs sorted from a lymph node. This chain uses TRBV29-1 with TRBJ2-4; D is ambiguous. Here the CDR3 reads CSVQEAGRNIQYF. The CDR3 bases are TGCAGCGTTCAGGAAGCCGGGCGAAACATTCAGTACTTC.